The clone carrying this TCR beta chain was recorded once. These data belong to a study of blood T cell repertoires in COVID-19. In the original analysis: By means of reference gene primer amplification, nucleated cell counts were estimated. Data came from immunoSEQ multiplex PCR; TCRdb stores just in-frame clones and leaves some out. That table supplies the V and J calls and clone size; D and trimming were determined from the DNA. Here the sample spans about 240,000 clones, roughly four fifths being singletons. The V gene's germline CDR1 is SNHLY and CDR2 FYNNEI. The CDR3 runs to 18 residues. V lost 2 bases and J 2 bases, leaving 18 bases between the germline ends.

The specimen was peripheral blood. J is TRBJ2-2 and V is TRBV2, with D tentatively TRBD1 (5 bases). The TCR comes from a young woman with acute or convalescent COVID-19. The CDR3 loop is CASSEPRNWGPNTGELFF. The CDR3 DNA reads TGTGCCAGCAGTGAACCCCGTAATTGGGGCCCAAACACCGGGGAGCTGTTTTTT.